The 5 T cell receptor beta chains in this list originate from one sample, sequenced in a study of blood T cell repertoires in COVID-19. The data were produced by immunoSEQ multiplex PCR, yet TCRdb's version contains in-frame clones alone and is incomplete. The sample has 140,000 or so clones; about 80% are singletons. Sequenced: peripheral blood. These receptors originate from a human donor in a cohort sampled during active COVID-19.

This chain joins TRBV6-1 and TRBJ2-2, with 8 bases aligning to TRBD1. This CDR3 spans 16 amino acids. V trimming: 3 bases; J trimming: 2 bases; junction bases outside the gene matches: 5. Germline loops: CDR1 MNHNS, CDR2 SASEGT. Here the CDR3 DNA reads TGTGCCAGCAGTGATCGGACAGGGACTAACACCGGGGAGCTGTTTTTT. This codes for CASSDRTGTNTGELFF.

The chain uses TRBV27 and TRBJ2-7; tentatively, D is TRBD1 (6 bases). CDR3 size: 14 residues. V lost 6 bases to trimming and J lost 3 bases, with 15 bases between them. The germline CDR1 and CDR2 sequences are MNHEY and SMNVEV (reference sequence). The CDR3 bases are TGTGCCAGCAGACTCAGGGGTGGCGGCTACGAGCAGTACTTC. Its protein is CASRLRGGGYEQYF.

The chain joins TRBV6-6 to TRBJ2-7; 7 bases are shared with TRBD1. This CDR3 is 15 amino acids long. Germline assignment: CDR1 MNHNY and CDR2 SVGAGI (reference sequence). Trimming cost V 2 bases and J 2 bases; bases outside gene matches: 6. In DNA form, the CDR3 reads TGTGCCAGCAGTTACCGACCGGACAGGACCTACGAGCAGTACTTC. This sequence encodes CASSYRPDRTYEQYF.

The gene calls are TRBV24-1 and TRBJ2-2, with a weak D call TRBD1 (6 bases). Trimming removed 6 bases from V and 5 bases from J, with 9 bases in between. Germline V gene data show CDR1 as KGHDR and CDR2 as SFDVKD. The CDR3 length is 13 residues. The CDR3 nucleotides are TGTGCCACCAGTACAGGGCAAACCGGGGAGCTGTTTTTT. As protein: CATSTGQTGELFF.

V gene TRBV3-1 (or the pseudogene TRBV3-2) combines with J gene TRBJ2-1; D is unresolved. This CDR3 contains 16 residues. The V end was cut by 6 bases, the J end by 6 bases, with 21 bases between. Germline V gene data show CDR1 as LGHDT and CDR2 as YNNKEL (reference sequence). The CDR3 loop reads CASRQSRVLKGNEQFF. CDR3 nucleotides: TGTGCCAGCAGACAATCCCGGGTCCTCAAAGGCAATGAGCAGTTCTTC.